One sample yielded the 10 T cell receptor beta chains listed below, sequenced in a study of blood T cell repertoires in COVID-19. TCRdb's copy holds only in-frame clones and misses some; the assay was immunoSEQ multiplex PCR. The repertoire has more than 140,000 clones, roughly 88% of them found once; the top ten carry 5.5% to 8%. The material sequenced was peripheral blood. These receptors were collected from a woman between 50 and 59 years old in a cohort sampled during active or convalescent COVID-19.

The genes are TRBV12-3 or TRBV12-4 and TRBJ1-1; 9 nucleotides line up with TRBD1. V was pared by 10 bases and J by 8 bases, with 11 bases of the junction left unmatched. The length of the CDR3 is 13 residues. The CDR3 sequence is CAITTGGPFEAFF. The CDR3 bases are TGTGCCATCACGACAGGGGGTCCTTTCGAAGCTTTCTTT.

V and J are TRBV7-3 and TRBJ2-3, with a tentative D call TRBD2 (7 bases). V was clipped by 1 base and J by 2 bases, with 10 bases between them. The germline CDR1 and CDR2 sequences are SGHTA and FQGTGA. CDR3 length: 15 amino acids. The CDR3 nucleotides are TGTGCCAGCAGCTTAAGCGGGGGCGCCACAGATACGCAGTATTTT. Its protein product is CASSLSGGATDTQYF.

The chain uses TRBV24-1 and TRBJ2-3; 7 bases agree with TRBD2. This CDR3 is built from 15 residues. The germline V gene has CDR1 KGHDR and CDR2 SFDVKD. V lost 9 bases to trimming and J lost 1 base; unmatched junction nucleotides: 9. CDR3 DNA sequence: TGTGCCACCTCGGGGCCGGCGGGGGGCACAGATACGCAGTATTTT. Its protein is CATSGPAGGTDTQYF.

J is TRBJ1-1 and V is TRBV3-1 (or the pseudogene TRBV3-2); possible D gene TRBD1, 6 bases. CDR3 length: 14 residues. Germline lookup yields CDR1 LGHDT and CDR2 YNNKEL (reference sequence). V lost 6 bases and J 4 bases, leaving 15 bases between the germline ends. In DNA form, the CDR3 reads TGTGCCAGCAGTTCGGGACACCCGAGCACTGAAGCTTTCTTT. Its protein product is CASSSGHPSTEAFF.

V is TRBV6-1 and J is TRBJ2-4; the match to TRBD2 covers 9 bases. The CDR3 runs 18 residues. Germline values: CDR1 MNHNS, CDR2 SASEGT. V lost 3 bases and J lost 1; bases outside the gene matches: 10. CDR3 amino acids: CASSDPRGGAAAKNIQYF. The CDR3 DNA sequence: TGTGCCAGCAGTGACCCGCGCGGGGGGGCCGCTGCCAAAAACATTCAGTACTTC.

J is TRBJ2-6 and V is TRBV6-5; D may be TRBD1 (5 bases). With 5 bases removed from V and 2 bases from J, the gap between germline ends came to 7 bases. This CDR3 comprises 14 residues. Germline CDR1 MNHEY, CDR2 SVGAGI. CDR3 sequence reads: CASSLRAGANVLTF. CDR3 coding DNA: TGTGCCAGCAGTCTCAGGGCTGGGGCCAACGTCCTGACTTTC.

The V gene is TRBV4-2, the J gene TRBJ2-5, with D perhaps matching TRBD2 (6 bases). CDR1 is LGHNA and CDR2 is YNFKEQ in the germline V gene. CDR3 length: 15 residues. Trimming left V 3 bases short and J 1 base short, with 12 bases between. CDR3 nucleotides: TGTGCCAGCAGCCAGTCCCCAGCGGGCCAAGAGACCCAGTACTTC. As protein: CASSQSPAGQETQYF.

V is TRBV19 and J is TRBJ1-5; D not resolved. Trimming cost V 4 bases and J 6 bases, with 13 bases left between them. CDR3 size: 14 residues. Germline V CDR1 and CDR2: LNHDA, SQIVND (reference sequence). In nucleotides, the CDR3 is TGTGCCAGTAGTAAAATCAGTGTTGGTCAGCCCCAGCATTTT. It is translated as CASSKISVGQPQHF. Full variable domain (remainder filled in from reference TRBV19 and TRBJ1-5): DGGITQSPKYLFRKEGQNVTLSCEQNLNHDAMYWYRQDPGQGLRLIYYSQIVNDFQKGDIAEGYSVSREKKESFPLTVTSAQKNPTAFYLCASSKISVGQPQHFGDGTRLSIL.

The chain carries TRBV29-1 and TRBJ2-5; 9 bases are shared with TRBD2. The J segment lost 3 bases and the V segment lost 3 bases, leaving 5 bases of the junction unmatched. Per germline, CDR1 SQVTM and CDR2 ANQGSEA. CDR3 length: 14 amino acids. CDR3 coding DNA: TGCAGCGTTGATACCGCTAGCGGGGAAGAGACCCAGTACTTC. Its translation: CSVDTASGEETQYF.

The gene calls are TRBV11-3 and TRBJ2-3, with 15 nucleotides matching TRBD2. Germline V lookup: CDR1 SGHNT, CDR2 YENEEA. With V trimmed by 5 bases and J by 3 bases, 3 bases remained unmatched. CDR3 length: 16 amino acids. This CDR3 reads CASSRGLAGGTDTQYF. The CDR3 DNA sequence: TGTGCCAGCAGCCGGGGACTAGCGGGGGGAACAGATACGCAGTATTTT.